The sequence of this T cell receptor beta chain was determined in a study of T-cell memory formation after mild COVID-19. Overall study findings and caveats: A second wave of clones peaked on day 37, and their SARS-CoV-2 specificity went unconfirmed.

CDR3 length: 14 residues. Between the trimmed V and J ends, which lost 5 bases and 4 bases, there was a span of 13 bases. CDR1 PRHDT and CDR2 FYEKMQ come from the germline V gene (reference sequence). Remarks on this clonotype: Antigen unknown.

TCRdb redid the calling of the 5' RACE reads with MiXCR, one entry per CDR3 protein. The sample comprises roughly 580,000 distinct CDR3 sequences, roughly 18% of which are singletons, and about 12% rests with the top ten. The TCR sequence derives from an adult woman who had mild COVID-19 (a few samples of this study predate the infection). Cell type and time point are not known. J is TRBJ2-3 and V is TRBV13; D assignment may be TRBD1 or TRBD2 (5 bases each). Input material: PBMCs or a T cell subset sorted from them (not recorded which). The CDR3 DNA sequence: TGTGCCAGCAGCGCGGGTTTGGGGGCAGATACGCAGTATTTT. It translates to CASSAGLGADTQYF.